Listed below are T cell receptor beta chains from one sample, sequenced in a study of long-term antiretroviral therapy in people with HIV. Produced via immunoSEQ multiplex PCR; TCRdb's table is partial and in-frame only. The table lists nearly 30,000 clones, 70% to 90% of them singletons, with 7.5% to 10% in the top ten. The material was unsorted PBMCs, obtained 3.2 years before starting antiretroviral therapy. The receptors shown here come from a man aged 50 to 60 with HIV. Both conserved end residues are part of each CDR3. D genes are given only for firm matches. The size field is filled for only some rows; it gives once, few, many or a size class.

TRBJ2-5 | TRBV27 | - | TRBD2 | CASSSGVVAGGRGETQYF | TGTGCCAGCAGTTCCGGGGTGGTAGCGGGAGGAAGGGGAGAGACCCAGTACTTC
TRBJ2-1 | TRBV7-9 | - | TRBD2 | CASSLAGGGSSYNEQFF | TGTGCCAGCAGCTTAGCGGGCGGGGGTAGCTCCTACAATGAGCAGTTCTTC
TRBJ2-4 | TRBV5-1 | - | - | CASSPGQAENIQYF | TGCGCCAGCAGCCCGGGGCAGGCGGAAAACATTCAGTACTTC
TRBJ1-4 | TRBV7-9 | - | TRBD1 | CASSDTGGAYNEKLFF | TGTGCCAGCAGCGATACAGGGGGCGCTTATAATGAAAAACTGTTTTTT
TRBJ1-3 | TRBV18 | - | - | CASSRGGRNTIYF | TGTGCCAGCTCACGAGGGGGACGAAACACCATATATTTT
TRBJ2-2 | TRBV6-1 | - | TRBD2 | CASLRGVATGELFF | TGTGCCAGTCTTCGGGGGGTGGCCACCGGGGAGCTGTTTTTT
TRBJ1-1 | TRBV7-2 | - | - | CASSLFQMNTEAFF | TGTGCCAGCAGCTTATTTCAGATGAACACTGAAGCTTTCTTT
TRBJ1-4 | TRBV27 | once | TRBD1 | CASSSPGQVGREKLFF | TGTGCCAGCAGTTCGCCGGGACAGGTGGGTCGTGAAAAACTGTTTTTT
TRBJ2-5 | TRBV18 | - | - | CASSPSGRGETQYF | TGTGCCAGCTCACCGTCGGGGAGAGGAGAGACCCAGTACTTC
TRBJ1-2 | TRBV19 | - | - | CATAIEGGYTF | TGTGCCACCGCGATCGAAGGTGGCTACACCTTC
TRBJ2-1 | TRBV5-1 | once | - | CASSLVGGISYNEQFF | TGCGCCAGCAGCTTGGTAGGGGGAATATCCTACAATGAGCAGTTCTTC
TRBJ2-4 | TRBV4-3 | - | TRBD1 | CASSQEGQNIQYF | TGCGCCAGCAGCCAAGAGGGACAGAACATTCAGTACTTC
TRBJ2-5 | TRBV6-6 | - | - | CASSTHVGPETQYF | TGTGCCAGCAGCACCCATGTCGGTCCAGAGACCCAGTACTTC
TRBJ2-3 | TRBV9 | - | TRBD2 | CASSVVPGGTQYF | TGTGCCAGCAGCGTAGTTCCGGGGGGGACGCAGTATTTT
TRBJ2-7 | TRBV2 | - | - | CASSPNYEQYF | TGTGCCAGCAGTCCGAACTACGAGCAGTACTTC
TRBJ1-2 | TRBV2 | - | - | CASSDEGVYGYTF | TGTGCCAGCAGTGACGAGGGGGTTTATGGCTACACCTTC
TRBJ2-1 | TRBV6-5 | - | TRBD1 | CASSPGQEYNEQFF | TGTGCCAGCAGCCCGGGACAGGAGTACAATGAGCAGTTCTTC
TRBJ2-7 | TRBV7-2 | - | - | CASSPDSGGFDEQYF | TGTGCCAGCAGCCCCGACTCTGGGGGTTTCGACGAGCAGTACTTC
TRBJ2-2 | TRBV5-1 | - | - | CASSSETGRRTGELFF | TGCGCCAGCAGCTCCGAGACAGGGAGGAGGACCGGGGAGCTGTTTTTT
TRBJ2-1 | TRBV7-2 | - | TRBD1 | CASSPQGTLYNEQFF | TGTGCCAGCAGCCCACAGGGGACCCTCTACAATGAGCAGTTCTTC
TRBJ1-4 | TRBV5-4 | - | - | CASSLSGRGDRKLFF | TGTGCCAGCAGCTTGTCAGGACGGGGCGACCGAAAACTGTTTTTT
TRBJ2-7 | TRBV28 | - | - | CASSFIDVGESFEQYF | TGTGCCAGCAGTTTTATTGATGTCGGGGAATCGTTCGAGCAGTACTTC
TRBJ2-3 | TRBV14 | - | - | CASSPWTDKDTQYF | TGTGCCAGCAGCCCTTGGACAGATAAGGATACGCAGTATTTT
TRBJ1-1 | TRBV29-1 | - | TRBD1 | CSVEPATGDRTEAFF | TGCAGCGTTGAACCGGCGACAGGGGATCGCACTGAAGCTTTCTTT
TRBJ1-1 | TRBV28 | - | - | CATAPGLRAFF | TGTGCCACCGCGCCGGGCTTACGGGCTTTCTTT
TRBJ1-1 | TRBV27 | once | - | CASRTRGRTEAFF | TGTGCCAGCAGAACGCGAGGGCGCACTGAAGCTTTCTTT
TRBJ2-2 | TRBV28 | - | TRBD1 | CASSLGQGLETGELFF | TGTGCCAGCAGTTTAGGACAGGGGCTAGAGACCGGGGAGCTGTTTTTT